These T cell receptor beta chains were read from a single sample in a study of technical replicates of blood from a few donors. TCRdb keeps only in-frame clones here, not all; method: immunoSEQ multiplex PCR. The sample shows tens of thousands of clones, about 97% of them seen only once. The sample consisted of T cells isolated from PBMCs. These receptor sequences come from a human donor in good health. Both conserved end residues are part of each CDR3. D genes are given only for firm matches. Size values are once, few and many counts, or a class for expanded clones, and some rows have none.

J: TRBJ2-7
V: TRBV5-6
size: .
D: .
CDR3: CASSLGSHYEQYF
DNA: TGTGCCAGCAGCCTAGGATCCCACTACGAGCAGTACTTC

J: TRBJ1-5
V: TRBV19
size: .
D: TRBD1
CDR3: CASSSSTGTGTNQPQHF
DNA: TGTGCCAGTAGTAGCTCCACCGGGACAGGGACCAATCAGCCCCAGCATTTT

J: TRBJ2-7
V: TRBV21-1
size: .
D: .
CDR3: CASSKGRSGGITYEQYF
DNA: TGTGCCAGCAGCAAAGGTAGGTCGGGAGGGATAACCTACGAGCAGTACTTC

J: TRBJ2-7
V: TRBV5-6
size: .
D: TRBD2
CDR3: CASSLGTSGRTYEQYF
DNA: TGTGCCAGCAGCTTGGGGACTAGCGGTAGAACCTACGAGCAGTACTTC

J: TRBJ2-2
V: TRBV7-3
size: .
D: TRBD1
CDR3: CASSLAGGDYTGELFF
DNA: TGTGCCAGCAGCTTAGCAGGGGGCGATTACACCGGGGAGCTGTTTTTT

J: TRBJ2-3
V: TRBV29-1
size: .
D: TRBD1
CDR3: CSVDPTGSLTDTQYF
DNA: TGCAGCGTCGATCCGACAGGGTCCCTCACAGATACGCAGTATTTT

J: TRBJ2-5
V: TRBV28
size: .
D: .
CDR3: CASSFAGLQETQYF
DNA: TGTGCCAGCAGTTTCGCAGGACTACAAGAGACCCAGTACTTC

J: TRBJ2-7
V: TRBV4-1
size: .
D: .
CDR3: CASSQVEQGLNEQYF
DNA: TGCGCCAGCAGCCAAGTGGAACAGGGTCTCAACGAGCAGTACTTC

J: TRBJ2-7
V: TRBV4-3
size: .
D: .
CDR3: CASSQETAYEQYF
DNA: TGCGCCAGCAGCCAAGAAACAGCTTACGAGCAGTACTTC

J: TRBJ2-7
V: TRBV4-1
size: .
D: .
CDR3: CASSQGSGTFYEQYF
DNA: TGCGCCAGCAGCCAAGGGTCTGGGACTTTCTACGAGCAGTACTTC

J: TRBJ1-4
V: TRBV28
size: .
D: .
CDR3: CASSPGEGREKLFF
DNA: TGTGCCAGCAGTCCAGGAGAGGGAAGAGAAAAACTGTTTTTT

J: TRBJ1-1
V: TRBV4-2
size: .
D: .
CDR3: CASSQGGLDEAFF
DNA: TGTGCCAGCAGCCAGGGGGGGCTTGATGAAGCTTTCTTT

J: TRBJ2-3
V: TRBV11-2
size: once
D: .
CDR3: CASSLTRTSTDTQYF
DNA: TGTGCCAGCAGCTTAACTAGAACGAGCACAGATACGCAGTATTTT

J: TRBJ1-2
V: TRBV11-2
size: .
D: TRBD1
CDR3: CASSYTGVTYGYTF
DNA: TGTGCCAGCAGCTATACAGGGGTGACCTATGGCTACACCTTC

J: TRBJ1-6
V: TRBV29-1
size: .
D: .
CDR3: CSAPGKAGNSPLHF
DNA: TGCAGCGCCCCAGGTAAGGCAGGGAATTCACCCCTCCACTTT

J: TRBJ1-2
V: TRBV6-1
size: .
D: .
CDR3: CASSMGTRGYTF
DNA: TGTGCCAGCAGTATGGGGACACGTGGCTACACCTTC

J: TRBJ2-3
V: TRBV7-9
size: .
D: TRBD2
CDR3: CASSSSGSTDTQYF
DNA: TGTGCCAGCAGCTCTAGCGGTAGCACAGATACGCAGTATTTT